These T cell receptor beta chains were read from a single sample in a study of blood T cell repertoires in COVID-19. The repertoire was sequenced with immunoSEQ multiplex PCR; TCRdb's copy has only in-frame clones and lacks some. This table has around 300,000 clones, approximately 91% appearing once. Sequencing was carried out using peripheral blood. All receptors come from a man aged 50-60 years with acute or convalescent COVID-19. Both conserved end residues are part of each CDR3. A D gene is named only where the DNA matches it firmly. For some rows the clone size is stated as once, few or many, or as a class when expanded; others skip it.

clone size	J gene	V gene	D gene	CDR3 protein	CDR3 DNA
.	TRBJ1-6	TRBV11-3	.	CASSGLPNSPLHF	TGTGCCAGCAGCGGACTTCCAAATTCACCCCTCCACTTT
.	TRBJ1-2	TRBV7-8	.	CASSSQQGSYGYTF	TGTGCCAGCAGCTCGCAACAGGGTAGCTATGGCTACACCTTC
.	TRBJ2-6	TRBV18	TRBD1	CASSPGQAGANVLTF	TGTGCCAGCTCACCCGGACAGGCTGGGGCCAACGTCCTGACTTTC
few	TRBJ2-5	TRBV10-1	.	CASSELGRAETQYF	TGCGCCAGCAGTGAGTTGGGCAGGGCTGAGACCCAGTACTTC
.	TRBJ2-1	TRBV6-5	TRBD1	CASSRTGGAYNEQFF	TGTGCCAGCAGTCGGACAGGGGGCGCCTACAATGAGCAGTTCTTC
.	TRBJ2-3	TRBV11-2	TRBD2	CASSPRRRGDTDTQYF	TGTGCCAGCAGCCCCCGTCGACGGGGGGACACAGATACGCAGTATTTT
once	TRBJ1-2	TRBV19	.	CASSIDRNFNYGYTF	TGTGCCAGTAGTATTGACAGAAACTTTAACTATGGCTACACCTTC
.	TRBJ2-1	TRBV18	TRBD1	CASSHRGLTSYNEQFF	TGTGCCAGCTCGCACAGGGGGTTGACTTCCTACAATGAGCAGTTCTTC
.	TRBJ2-6	TRBV6-6	.	CASSRTGSGANVLTF	TGTGCCAGCAGCCGTACAGGGTCTGGGGCCAACGTCCTGACTTTC
.	TRBJ2-7	TRBV18	.	CASSLRGAGEQYF	TGTGCCAGCTCACTACGGGGGGCGGGGGAGCAGTACTTC
.	TRBJ1-5	TRBV30	.	CAWSDFGSNQPQHF	TGTGCCTGGAGTGACTTTGGTAGCAATCAGCCCCAGCATTTT
.	TRBJ1-4	TRBV3-1/TRBV3-2	.	CASSRASGGVNEKLFF	TGTGCCAGCAGCCGGGCCTCGGGGGGCGTCAATGAAAAACTGTTTTTT
.	TRBJ2-3	TRBV18	.	CASSTGDGDTQYF	TGTGCCAGCTCGACGGGGGACGGTGATACGCAGTATTTT
.	TRBJ2-3	TRBV7-3	.	CASSSPSTDTQYF	TGTGCCAGCAGCTCCCCTAGCACAGATACGCAGTATTTT
.	TRBJ2-7	TRBV5-1	TRBD1	CASSTGTGGDEQYF	TGCGCCAGCAGCACTGGGACAGGGGGCGACGAGCAGTACTTC
.	TRBJ1-5	TRBV7-2	TRBD1	CASSPRAGGYNQPQHF	TGTGCCAGCAGCCCCAGGGCAGGGGGTTACAATCAGCCCCAGCATTTT
.	TRBJ1-4	TRBV2	.	CASSGFGATATNEKLFF	TGTGCCAGCAGTGGGTTCGGTGCTACGGCAACTAATGAAAAACTGTTTTTT
.	TRBJ1-1	TRBV3-1/TRBV3-2	.	CASSHGAENTEAFF	TGTGCCAGCAGCCATGGCGCGGAGAACACTGAAGCTTTCTTT
.	TRBJ1-1	TRBV18	TRBD1	CASSPSIRQGDTEAFF	TGTGCCAGCTCACCAAGCATCCGACAGGGGGACACTGAAGCTTTCTTT
.	TRBJ2-5	TRBV2	TRBD1	CAGRTGPQETQYF	TGTGCCGGCAGGACAGGACCCCAAGAGACCCAGTACTTC
.	TRBJ1-6	TRBV3-1/TRBV3-2	.	CASSQDPRQWNSPLHF	TGTGCCAGCAGCCAAGATCCCAGACAGTGGAATTCACCCCTCCACTTT
.	TRBJ1-2	TRBV14	.	CASSQDTYMSDGYTF	TGTGCCAGCAGCCAAGATACTTACATGAGCGATGGCTACACCTTC
.	TRBJ1-4	TRBV7-3	.	CASSFGGNEKLFF	TGTGCCAGCAGCTTCGGGGGTAATGAAAAACTGTTTTTT
.	TRBJ1-5	TRBV6-2/TRBV6-3	TRBD1	CASSLPEGAYQPQHF	TGTGCCAGCAGTCTTCCAGAGGGGGCTTACCAGCCCCAGCATTTT
.	TRBJ2-2	TRBV5-1	.	CASSLVRGGTGELFF	TGCGCCAGCAGCTTGGTTCGGGGAGGCACCGGGGAGCTGTTTTTT
.	TRBJ2-1	TRBV7-2	.	CASSTMRGDSSYNEQFF	TGTGCCAGCAGCACAATGCGGGGGGACAGCTCTTACAATGAGCAGTTCTTC
.	TRBJ2-7	TRBV19	TRBD2	CASSIGGGSYEQYF	TGTGCCAGTAGTATCGGCGGGGGCTCCTACGAGCAGTACTTC
.	TRBJ2-1	TRBV9	.	CASSVVGGPNYNEQFF	TGTGCCAGCAGCGTAGTCGGGGGGCCGAACTACAATGAGCAGTTCTTC
.	TRBJ1-2	TRBV24-1	.	CATSEKLGGGYTF	TGTGCCACCAGTGAGAAGCTCGGGGGTGGCTACACCTTC
.	TRBJ2-3	TRBV5-1	.	CASSLGGPPDTQYF	TGCGCCAGCAGCTTGGGAGGGCCCCCAGATACGCAGTATTTT
.	TRBJ2-1	TRBV27	.	CASSTPRGPDNEQFF	TGTGCCAGCAGTACGCCACGAGGTCCGGACAATGAGCAGTTCTTC
.	TRBJ2-2	TRBV5-1	.	CASSFQGWTGELFF	TGCGCCAGCAGCTTCCAGGGATGGACCGGGGAGCTGTTTTTT
.	TRBJ2-5	TRBV7-8	.	CASSTSQETQYF	TGTGCCAGCAGCACAAGCCAAGAGACCCAGTACTTC
.	TRBJ1-2	TRBV28	TRBD1	CASSFIGQGIPAGYTF	TGTGCCAGCAGTTTTATCGGACAGGGGATCCCCGCTGGCTACACCTTC
few	TRBJ1-2	TRBV7-9	.	CASSLGTLLPYGYTF	TGTGCCAGCAGCTTGGGGACACTTCTCCCCTATGGCTACACCTTC
.	TRBJ2-6	TRBV9	.	CASSVDSRSGANVLTF	TGTGCCAGCAGCGTAGACAGTAGGTCTGGGGCCAACGTCCTGACTTTC
.	TRBJ2-1	TRBV4-1	TRBD2	CASSQAQRGNEQFF	TGCGCCAGCAGCCAAGCACAGCGGGGCAATGAGCAGTTCTTC
.	TRBJ1-4	TRBV15	TRBD1	CATSRGGQGEKLFF	TGTGCCACCAGCAGAGGAGGACAGGGAGAAAAACTGTTTTTT
once	TRBJ1-2	TRBV5-1	.	CASSLAGHNYGYTF	TGCGCCAGCAGCTTGGCGGGACATAACTATGGCTACACCTTC
.	TRBJ2-1	TRBV5-4	TRBD1	CASSFEPGQLGFF	TGTGCCAGCAGCTTCGAACCGGGACAGTTGGGGTTCTTC
.	TRBJ2-1	TRBV7-2	.	CASSLYSSYNEQFF	TGTGCCAGCAGCCTGTATAGCTCCTACAATGAGCAGTTCTTC
once	TRBJ1-2	TRBV30	.	CAWSRGVGGYTF	TGTGCCTGGAGTCGGGGGGTAGGCGGCTACACCTTC